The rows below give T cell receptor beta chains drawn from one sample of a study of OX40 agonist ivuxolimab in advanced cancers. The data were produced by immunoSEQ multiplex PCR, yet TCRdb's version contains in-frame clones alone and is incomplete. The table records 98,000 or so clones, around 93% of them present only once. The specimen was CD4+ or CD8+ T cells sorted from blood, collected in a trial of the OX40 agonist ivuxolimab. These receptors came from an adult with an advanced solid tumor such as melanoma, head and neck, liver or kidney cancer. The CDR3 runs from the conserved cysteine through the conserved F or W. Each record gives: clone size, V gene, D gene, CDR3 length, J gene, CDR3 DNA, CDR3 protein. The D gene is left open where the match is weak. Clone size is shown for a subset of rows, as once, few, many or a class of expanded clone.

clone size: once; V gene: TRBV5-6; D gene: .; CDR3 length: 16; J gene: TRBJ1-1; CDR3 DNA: TGTGCCAGCAGCTTGTTGGGGGTCCAGAAGAACACTGAAGCTTTCTTT; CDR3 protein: CASSLLGVQKNTEAFF
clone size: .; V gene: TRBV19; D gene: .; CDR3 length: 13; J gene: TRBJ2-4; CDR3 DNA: TGTGCCAGTAGTTCCCAAACAGAAAACATTCAGTACTTC; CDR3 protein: CASSSQTENIQYF
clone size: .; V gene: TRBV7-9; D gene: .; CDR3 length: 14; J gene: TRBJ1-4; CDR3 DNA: TGTGCCAGCAGCCCCTCGGGGGTGTTTGAAAAACTGTTTTTT; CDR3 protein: CASSPSGVFEKLFF
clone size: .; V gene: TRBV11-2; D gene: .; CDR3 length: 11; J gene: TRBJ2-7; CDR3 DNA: TGTGCCAGCAGTTGGAGCTACGAGCAGTACTTC; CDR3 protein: CASSWSYEQYF
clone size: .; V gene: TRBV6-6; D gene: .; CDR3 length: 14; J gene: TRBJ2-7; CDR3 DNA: TGTGCCAGCAGTGGCGGGACTCCTACCTACGAGCAGTACTTC; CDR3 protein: CASSGGTPTYEQYF
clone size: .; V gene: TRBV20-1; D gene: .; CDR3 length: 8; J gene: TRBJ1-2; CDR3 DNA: TGCAGGGAGCATGGCTACACCTTC; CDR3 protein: CREHGYTF
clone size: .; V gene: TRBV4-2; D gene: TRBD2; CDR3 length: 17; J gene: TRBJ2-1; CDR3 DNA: TGTGCCAGCAGCCAAGTAATGAGCGGGACCCCCTACAATGAGCAGTTCTTC; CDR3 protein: CASSQVMSGTPYNEQFF
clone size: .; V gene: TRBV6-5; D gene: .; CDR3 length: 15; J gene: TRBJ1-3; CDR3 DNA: TGTGCCAGCAGTTACATGGCAGGGTCTGGAAACACCATATATTTT; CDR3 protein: CASSYMAGSGNTIYF
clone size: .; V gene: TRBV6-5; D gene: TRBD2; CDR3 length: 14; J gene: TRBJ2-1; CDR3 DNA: TGTGCCAGTTCCCGGGACTACGGAGGCAACGAGCAGTTCTTC; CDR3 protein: CASSRDYGGNEQFF
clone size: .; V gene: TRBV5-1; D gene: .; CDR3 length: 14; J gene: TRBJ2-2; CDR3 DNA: TGCGCCAGCAGCTTGGGGGATGGTGCCGGGGAGCTGTTTTTT; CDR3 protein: CASSLGDGAGELFF
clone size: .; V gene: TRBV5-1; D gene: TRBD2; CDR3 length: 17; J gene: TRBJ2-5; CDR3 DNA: TGCGCCAGCAGCTTGGCCGAGGCGGGGGGGCTTGGAGAGACCCAGTACTTC; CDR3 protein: CASSLAEAGGLGETQYF
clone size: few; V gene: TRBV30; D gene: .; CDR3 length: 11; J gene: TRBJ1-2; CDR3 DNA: TGTGCCTTCCCCCTCGGGGGACGCTACACCTTC; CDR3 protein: CAFPLGGRYTF
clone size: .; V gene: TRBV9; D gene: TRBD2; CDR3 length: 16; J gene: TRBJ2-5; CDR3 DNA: TGTGCCAGCAGCGTAGCTACTAGCGGGGCTCAAGAGACCCAGTACTTC; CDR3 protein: CASSVATSGAQETQYF
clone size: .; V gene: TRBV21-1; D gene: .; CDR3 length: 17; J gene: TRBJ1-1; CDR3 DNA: TGTGCCAGCACAACCCGACAGGCCCGACCGCTGAACACTGAAGCTTTCTTT; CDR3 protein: CASTTRQARPLNTEAFF
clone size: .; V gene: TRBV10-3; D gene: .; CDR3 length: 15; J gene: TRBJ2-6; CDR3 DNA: TGTGCCATCAGTGATTCCGGGACTGGGGCCAACGTCCTGACTTTC; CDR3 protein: CAISDSGTGANVLTF
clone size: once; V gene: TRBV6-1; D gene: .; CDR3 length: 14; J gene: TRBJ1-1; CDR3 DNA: TGTGCCAGCAGTGCTAACCCACATCTAACAGAAGCTTTCTTT; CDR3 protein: CASSANPHLTEAFF
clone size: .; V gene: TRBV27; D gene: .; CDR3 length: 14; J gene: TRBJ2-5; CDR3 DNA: TGTGCCAGCAGTATAGGGGACGCTCAAGAGACCCAGTACTTC; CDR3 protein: CASSIGDAQETQYF
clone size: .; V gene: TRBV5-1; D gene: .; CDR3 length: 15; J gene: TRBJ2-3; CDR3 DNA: TGCGCCAGCCGGTACCGACGCGGGGGCACAGATACGCAGTATTTT; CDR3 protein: CASRYRRGGTDTQYF
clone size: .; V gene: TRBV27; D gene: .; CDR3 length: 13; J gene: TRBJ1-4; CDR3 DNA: TGTGCCAGCAGTACCCGGGGGGATGAAAAACTGTTTTTT; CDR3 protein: CASSTRGDEKLFF
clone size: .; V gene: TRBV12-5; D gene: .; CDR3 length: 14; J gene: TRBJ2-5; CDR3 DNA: TGTGCTAGTGGTTTGGGATCGGTGGGAGAGACCCAGTACTTC; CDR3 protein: CASGLGSVGETQYF
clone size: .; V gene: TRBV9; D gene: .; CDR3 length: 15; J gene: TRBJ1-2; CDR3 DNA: TGTGCCAGCAGCGTTGGCGGTTTGGGGGGGCATGGCTACACCTTC; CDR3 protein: CASSVGGLGGHGYTF
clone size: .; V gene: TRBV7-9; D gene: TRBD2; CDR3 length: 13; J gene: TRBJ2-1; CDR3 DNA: TGTGCCAGCACCGGACTAGCGGCCGTTGGGCAGTTCTTC; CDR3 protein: CASTGLAAVGQFF
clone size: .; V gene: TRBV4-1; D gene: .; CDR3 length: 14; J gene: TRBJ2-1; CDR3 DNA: TGCGCCAGCAGCCAGAACCCAGGGAACAATGAGCAGTTCTTC; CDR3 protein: CASSQNPGNNEQFF
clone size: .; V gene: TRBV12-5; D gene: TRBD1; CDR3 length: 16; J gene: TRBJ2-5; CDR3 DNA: TGTGCTAGTGGTTTGAACAGGGGCAACCTCCAAGAGACCCAGTACTTC; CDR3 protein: CASGLNRGNLQETQYF
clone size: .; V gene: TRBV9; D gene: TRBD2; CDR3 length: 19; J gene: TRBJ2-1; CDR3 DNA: TGTGCCAGCCATCGAGGGTCGGGAGCAGCGGGGGGCTCCTACAATGAGCAGTTCTTC; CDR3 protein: CASHRGSGAAGGSYNEQFF
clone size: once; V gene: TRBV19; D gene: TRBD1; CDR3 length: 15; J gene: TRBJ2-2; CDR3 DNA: TGTGCCAGCGCACCATGGACAGGAAACACCGGGGAGCTGTTTTTT; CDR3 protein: CASAPWTGNTGELFF
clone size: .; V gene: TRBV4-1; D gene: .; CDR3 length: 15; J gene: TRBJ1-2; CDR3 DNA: TGCGCCAGCAGCCAAGGAGAAGGGTTTAACTATGGCTACACCTTC; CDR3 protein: CASSQGEGFNYGYTF